The clone carrying this T cell receptor beta chain was recorded at least ten times. RNA transcripts yielded amplified TCR beta CDR3 regions. HTBI primers were employed in a first-round RT-PCR of the TCR CDR3. TCRdb processed the multiplex PCR reads anew with MiXCR; each CDR3 protein has one entry. The table shows almost 600,000 distinct CDR3 sequences, with 11% to 15% occurring only once. The record originates from a study of T cells in Graves' hyperthyroidism and ophthalmopathy. The CDR3 runs 13 residues. CDR1 and CDR2 from the germline V gene are MDHEN and SYDVKM. V dropped 3 bases and J dropped 5 bases, with 8 bases sitting between them.

This clonotype was sampled from a woman younger than 45 with Graves' hyperthyroidism that later progressed to Graves' ophthalmopathy. V usage is TRBV28 and J usage is TRBJ2-1; D not resolved. The sample consisted of blood. This chain's CDR3 is CASSLAQDNEQFF. The DNA of the CDR3 is TGTGCCAGCAGTTTGGCCCAGGACAATGAGCAGTTCTTC.